Presented here are 28 T cell receptor beta chains from one specimen sequenced in a study of tumor-infiltrating lymphocytes in localized non-small cell lung cancer. Using immunoSEQ multiplex PCR, the repertoire was profiled, and TCRdb retains in-frame clones only, with some absent. The profile shows tens of thousands of clones, roughly two thirds of them singletons. The sequenced sample was lung tumor tissue. The receptors originated from a human donor with non-small cell lung cancer.

J is TRBJ1-1 and V is TRBV5-1; 9 bases map to TRBD1. The J segment lost 2 bases and the V segment lost 4 bases, leaving 21 bases of the junction unmatched. CDR3 length equals 20 residues. CDR1 is SGHRS, CDR2 YFSETQ, per germline. CDR3 bases: TGCGCCAGCAGCCAAGAGGATACGATCGGGACAGGGTATATCAACACTGAAGCTTTCTTT. This encodes CASSQEDTIGTGYINTEAFF. Full variable domain (remainder filled in from reference TRBV5-1 and TRBJ1-1): KAGVTQTPRYLIKTRGQQVTLSCSPISGHRSVSWYQQTPGQGLQFLFEYFSETQRNKGNFPGRFSGRQFSNSRSEMNVSTLELGDSALYLCASSQEDTIGTGYINTEAFFGQGTRLTVV.

The V call is TRBV2, the J call TRBJ1-2; no clear D. This CDR3 spans 13 amino acids. Germline-derived CDR1 and CDR2 are SNHLY and FYNNEI. The V end was cut by 6 bases, the J end by 8 bases, with 16 bases between. CDR3 loop: CASRSTVEEGYTF. CDR3 bases: TGTGCCAGCAGATCCACGGTGGAGGAGGGCTACACCTTC.

V is TRBV13 and J is TRBJ2-4, with 8 bases identical to TRBD2. CDR1 and CDR2 (germline): PRHDT, FYEKMQ (reference sequence). V dropped 0 bases and J dropped 8; count of bases not matched to a gene: 6. The CDR3 is 15 residues long. The CDR3 loop reads CASSLGTSGGDIQYF. The CDR3 DNA is TGTGCCAGCAGCTTAGGGACCTCGGGGGGGGACATTCAGTACTTC. Together with reference TRBV13 and TRBJ2-4, the CDR3 gives the full variable domain: AAGVIQSPRHLIKEKRETATLKCYPIPRHDTVYWYQQGPGQDPQFLISFYEKMQSDKGSIPDRFSAQQFSDYHSELNMSSLELGDSALYFCASSLGTSGGDIQYFGAGTRLSVL.

The genes are TRBV18 and TRBJ1-5; D may be TRBD1 (5 bases). The CDR3 totals 16 residues. Trimming removed 3 bases at V and 5 bases at J, with 17 bases between. Germline V gene data show CDR1 as KGHSH and CDR2 as LQKENI. The CDR3 bases are TGTGCCAGCTCACCTAATCCTCCGACAGCTTATCAGCCCCAGCATTTT. It is translated as CASSPNPPTAYQPQHF. Looking up the rest from reference TRBV18 and TRBJ1-5 gives the full variable domain: NAGVMQNPRHLVRRRGQEARLRCSPMKGHSHVYWYRQLPEEGLKFMVYLQKENIIDESGMPKERFSAEFPKEGPSILRIQQVVRGDSAAYFCASSPNPPTAYQPQHFGDGTRLSIL.

This chain connects TRBV2 to TRBJ2-6; the D gene is possibly TRBD1 (6 bases). V lost 5 bases to trimming and J lost 0 bases, with 11 bases between them. The CDR3 runs 16 residues. The germline V gene encodes CDR1 SNHLY and CDR2 FYNNEI. CDR3 nucleotide sequence: TGTGCCAGCAGTTCTCGGACAGCCTCTGGGGCCAACGTCCTGACTTTC. Translating it yields CASSSRTASGANVLTF.

The chain joins TRBV6-1 to TRBJ1-2; a possible D gene is TRBD1 (5 bases). Trimming shortened V by 7 bases and J by 4 bases, and 16 bases separated the two germline ends. The V gene's germline CDR1 is MNHNS and CDR2 SASEGT. The CDR3 runs 14 residues. The CDR3 DNA is TGTGCCAGCACCTGGACATCGGGGATCTATGGCTACACCTTC. Translation: CASTWTSGIYGYTF.

This clone showed up just a few times. This chain uses TRBV28 with TRBJ2-3; D gene unclear. CDR3 length: 14 amino acids. Trimming took 7 bases from V and 1 from J, leaving 12 bases between them. The germline gives CDR1 MDHEN, CDR2 SYDVKM. The CDR3 DNA follows: TGTGCCAGCATTCCGAACCAAGGCACAGATACGCAGTATTTT. Its translation is CASIPNQGTDTQYF.

The chain uses TRBV15 and TRBJ1-4; D call uncertain. Germline assignment: CDR1 LNHNV and CDR2 YYDKDF (reference sequence). The CDR3 spans 15 residues. Trimming removed 0 bases at V and 5 bases at J, with 10 bases between. CDR3 DNA sequence: TGTGCCACCAGCAGAGATCGCTTGGGGAATGAAAAACTGTTTTTT. Residues: CATSRDRLGNEKLFF. Using reference TRBV15 and TRBJ1-4 for the parts outside the CDR3, the full variable domain is DAMVIQNPRYQVTQFGKPVTLSCSQTLNHNVMYWYQQKSSQAPKLLFHYYDKDFNNEADTPDNFQSRRPNTSFCFLDIRSPGLGDTAMYLCATSRDRLGNEKLFFGSGTQLSVL.

The V call is TRBV2, the J call TRBJ2-7; the D is unclear. V lost 1 base to trimming and J lost 1 base, with 11 bases between them. The CDR3 is 15 residues long. Germline values: CDR1 SNHLY, CDR2 FYNNEI. CDR3 sequence reads: CASSEVWAQSYEQYF. In DNA form, the CDR3 reads TGTGCCAGCAGTGAAGTATGGGCGCAATCCTACGAGCAGTACTTC.

The chain recombines TRBV18 with TRBJ1-1; D might be TRBD1 (6 bases). The germline V gene encodes CDR1 KGHSH and CDR2 LQKENI. The CDR3 is 15 amino acids. The germline V and J ends were trimmed by 3 bases and 5 bases, with 16 bases remaining between them. Here the CDR3 DNA reads TGTGCCAGCTCACCGGGTTGGGGGCAGGTGACTGAAGCTTTCTTT. This encodes CASSPGWGQVTEAFF.

This sequence joins TRBV11-2 and TRBJ1-1; D is perhaps TRBD1 (5 bases). The CDR3 covers 15 residues. Trimming removed 4 bases from V and 1 base from J, with 13 bases in between. CDR1 is SGHAT and CDR2 is FQNNGV in the germline V gene. The CDR3 loop reads CASSSPTTGNTEAFF. CDR3 DNA: TGTGCCAGCAGCTCCCCCACTACAGGGAACACTGAAGCTTTCTTT.

This clone showed up just once. CDR3 protein: CASGGLAGGNEQFF. CDR3 coding DNA: TGTGCCAGCGGAGGACTAGCGGGAGGCAATGAGCAGTTCTTC. J is TRBJ2-1 and V is TRBV9; TRBD2 agrees at 14 bases. Germline loops: CDR1 SGDLS, CDR2 YYNGEE. V was clipped by 7 bases and J by 6 bases; unmatched bases: 3. CDR3 length equals 14 residues.

V gene TRBV19 combines with J gene TRBJ2-5, with TRBD1 as a possible D gene (5 bases). The CDR3 extends over 14 amino acids. Germline V CDR1 and CDR2: LNHDA, SQIVND (reference sequence). V was shortened by 0 bases and J by 3 bases, with 8 bases between the two germline ends. This CDR3 reads CASSIESREETQYF. The CDR3 coding sequence is TGTGCCAGTAGTATAGAGTCCAGGGAAGAGACCCAGTACTTC.

The V and J genes are TRBV6-5 and TRBJ1-4; D ambiguous. V lost 4 bases and J lost 7, with 13 bases in between. The CDR3 is 14 residues long. Germline values: CDR1 MNHEY, CDR2 SVGAGI. The CDR3 here is CASSFTLVGEKLFF. The CDR3 region has the DNA TGTGCCAGCAGTTTCACGCTTGTCGGTGAAAAACTGTTTTTT.

The rearrangement links TRBV30 to TRBJ2-1; D is unresolved. The V end was cut by 0 bases, the J end by 3 bases, with 9 bases between. The CDR3 is made up of 14 amino acids. CDR1 and CDR2 (germline): GTSNPN, SVGIG (reference sequence). CDR3 amino acids: CAWSVSRYYNEQFF. CDR3 in DNA: TGTGCCTGGAGTGTTTCTCGGTACTACAATGAGCAGTTCTTC.

The chain couples TRBV4-1 to TRBJ1-2; TRBD1 matches at 10 bases. This CDR3 comprises 16 residues. Germline assignment: CDR1 MGHRA and CDR2 YSYEKL. J gave up 8 bases and V 5 bases, and 14 bases lay outside the gene matches. The CDR3: CASSAPPGTGVYGYTF. The CDR3 region has the DNA TGCGCCAGCAGCGCTCCCCCCGGGACAGGGGTGTACGGCTACACCTTC.

Only a few counts were recorded for this clone. This rearrangement joins TRBV7-9 to TRBJ1-2; 8 bases are shared with TRBD1. CDR3 size: 14 residues. After removal of 5 bases from V and 8 bases from J, the junction contained 10 bases not matched to a gene. CDR1 and CDR2 (germline): SEHNR, FQNEAQ (reference sequence). This CDR3 is CASSRRQGLEGYTF. The DNA of the CDR3 is TGTGCCAGCAGCAGACGACAGGGGCTTGAGGGCTACACCTTC. The whole variable domain, filled in from reference TRBV7-9 and TRBJ1-2, reads DTGVSQNPRHKITKRGQNVTFRCDPISEHNRLYWYRQTLGQGPEFLTYFQNEAQLEKSRLLSDRFSAERPKGSFSTLEIQRTEQGDSAMYLCASSRRQGLEGYTFGSGTRLTVV.

The V call is TRBV7-2, the J call TRBJ1-2; TRBD1 is a possible D gene (5 bases). This CDR3 has 13 amino acids. The germline V gene encodes CDR1 SGHTA and CDR2 FQGNSA. Trimming took off 1 base at V and 8 bases at J, with 11 bases between the two ends. The CDR3 sequence: CASSLDRGVGYTF. For the CDR3, the DNA is TGTGCCAGCAGCTTAGATAGGGGAGTCGGCTACACCTTC.

The chain combines TRBV7-3 with TRBJ2-1; D uncertain. There are 13 residues in the CDR3. The V gene's germline CDR1 is SGHTA and CDR2 FQGTGA. V gave up 5 bases and J gave up 2 bases, with 7 bases separating them. The CDR3 DNA is TGTGCCAGCAGCAGGTTGGCCTACAATGAGCAGTTCTTC. As protein: CASSRLAYNEQFF.

The rearrangement uses TRBV30 and TRBJ1-6; 10 bases are a match to TRBD1. V was pared by 8 bases and J by 13 bases, with 14 bases of the junction left unmatched. Germline CDR1 is GTSNPN and CDR2 is SVGIG (reference sequence). The CDR3 extends over 14 amino acids. Here the CDR3 reads CATEDRGSLGPLHF. The CDR3 DNA reads TGTGCCACCGAGGACAGGGGGTCCCTCGGGCCCCTCCACTTT.

The chain couples TRBV25-1 to TRBJ2-7; possibly TRBD2 for D (6 bases). V gave up 6 bases and J gave up 11 bases, with 14 bases separating them. Germline assignment: CDR1 MGHDK and CDR2 SYGVNS. This CDR3 is 11 amino acids long. Here the CDR3 DNA reads TGTGCCAGCAGCGTCGGGACTTTTAAGTACTTC. It yields the protein CASSVGTFKYF.

The V gene is TRBV5-1, the J gene TRBJ1-4; the D gene is possibly TRBD1 (5 bases). The CDR3 has 14 amino acids. Germline V CDR1 and CDR2: SGHRS, YFSETQ. The V end was cut by 4 bases, the J end by 4 bases, with 11 bases between. The chain's CDR3 is CASSQDSNNEKLFF. The CDR3, as DNA: TGCGCCAGCAGCCAAGACAGCAATAATGAAAAACTGTTTTTT. Using reference TRBV5-1 and TRBJ1-4 for the parts outside the CDR3, the full variable domain is KAGVTQTPRYLIKTRGQQVTLSCSPISGHRSVSWYQQTPGQGLQFLFEYFSETQRNKGNFPGRFSGRQFSNSRSEMNVSTLELGDSALYLCASSQDSNNEKLFFGSGTQLSVL.

V gene TRBV23-1 combines with J gene TRBJ1-2, with D perhaps matching TRBD1 (6 bases). TRBV23-1 is sorted into the ORF group, with uncertain function. V dropped 0 bases and J dropped 4 bases, with 12 bases sitting between them. CDR3 length: 15 residues. As DNA, the CDR3 is TGCGCCAGCAGTCAATCGGGGGACACCTTCTATGGCTACACCTTC. Amino acid sequence: CASSQSGDTFYGYTF.

The rearrangement uses TRBV9 and TRBJ2-7; D not certain. Germline V gives CDR1 SGDLS, CDR2 YYNGEE. V lost 0 bases, J lost 5 bases, and 15 bases lay in between. CDR3 size: 15 residues. The CDR3 coding sequence is TGTGCCAGCAGCGTAGACCAGGTGGTTACCGACGAGCAGTACTTC. This codes for CASSVDQVVTDEQYF. Variable domain in full (rest from reference TRBV9 and TRBJ2-7): DSGVTQTPKHLITATGQRVTLRCSPRSGDLSVYWYQQSLDQGLQFLIQYYNGEERAKGNILERFSAQQFPDLHSELNLSSLELGDSALYFCASSVDQVVTDEQYFGPGTRLTVT.

This clone was recorded once. The V call is TRBV9, the J call TRBJ1-2, with D unresolved. This CDR3 has 13 amino acids. Germline V lookup: CDR1 SGDLS, CDR2 YYNGEE. V was clipped by 0 bases and J by 8 bases, with 11 bases between them. The CDR3 bases are TGTGCCAGCAGCGTAGGCAGTTCTTGGGGCTACACCTTC. Protein sequence: CASSVGSSWGYTF. Full variable domain (remainder filled in from reference TRBV9 and TRBJ1-2): DSGVTQTPKHLITATGQRVTLRCSPRSGDLSVYWYQQSLDQGLQFLIQYYNGEERAKGNILERFSAQQFPDLHSELNLSSLELGDSALYFCASSVGSSWGYTFGSGTRLTVV.

By proportion, this clone is medium-sized. The chain couples TRBV28 to TRBJ1-2; D might be TRBD1 (6 bases). From germline, CDR1 is MDHEN and CDR2 SYDVKM. CDR3 length: 12 residues. V lost 5 bases, J lost 14 bases, and 18 bases lay in between. CDR3 sequence reads: CASSLPRGPVTF. DNA for the CDR3: TGTGCCAGCAGTCTACCCAGGGGTCCAGTTACCTTC.

The CDR3 loop reads CASAEGNEQFF. CDR3 in DNA: TGTGCCAGCGCTGAAGGCAATGAGCAGTTCTTC. The chain has TRBV7-2 and TRBJ2-1, with D hard to call. V was shortened by 8 bases and J by 6 bases, with 8 bases between the two germline ends. CDR3 length equals 11 residues. From germline, CDR1 is SGHTA and CDR2 FQGNSA. Full variable domain (remainder filled in from reference TRBV7-2 and TRBJ2-1): GAGVSQSPSNKVTEKGKDVELRCDPISGHTALYWYRQSLGQGLEFLIYFQGNSAPDKSGLPSDRFSAERTGGSVSTLTIQRTQQEDSAVYLCASAEGNEQFFGPGTRLTVL.

The chain carries TRBV12-5 and TRBJ2-5, with 8 positions matching TRBD2. V gave up 3 bases and J gave up 5 bases; unmatched junction bases: 11. CDR1 is LGHNT, CDR2 FRNRAP, per germline. The CDR3 has 16 amino acids. The DNA of the CDR3 is TGTGCTAGTGGTTTAAGTCTTAGCGGGATTTTGGAGACCCAGTACTTC. The encoded protein is CASGLSLSGILETQYF.